The clone carrying this T cell receptor beta chain was picked up a small number of times. No antigen is known for it. These data originate in a study of cytomegalovirus exposure and HLA in healthy donors. Findings of the study overall: In a later analysis, a genetic analysis reported fewer productive-TCR N-insertions in an Asian-associated ancestry cluster than the cohort average. Most TCR beta V segments were productive about 90% or about 30% of the time in an earlier analysis.

Every donor was a healthy person donating bone marrow. Sampled while nominally healthy, donors likely had unrecorded immune exposures. V gave up 4 bases and J gave up 8 bases; unmatched junction bases: 4. This CDR3 has 12 residues. Germline assignment: CDR1 SNHLY and CDR2 FYNNEI. A multiplex PCR was run with 60 Vbeta primers and 13 Jbeta primers. Data came from immunoSEQ multiplex PCR; TCRdb stores just in-frame clones and leaves some out. The sample has approximately 70,000 clones, about 77% seen once. The sequence derives from a man aged 40-49 years in good health and CMV-seronegative. The chain couples TRBV2 to TRBJ1-2; 7 bases align to TRBD1. Sequenced input: PBMCs. The CDR3 nucleotides read TGTGCCAGCAGTGTAGGGGACAGAGGCTACACCTTC. Amino acid sequence: CASSVGDRGYTF.